One T cell receptor beta chain is described in this entry. The data belong to a study of blood T cell repertoires in COVID-19. Turning to the study itself: The origin of the acute and convalescent COVID-19 samples was the United States, Italy and Spain. The cDNA or gDNA used as material had been derived from T cells, B-cell-depleted T cells, or PBMCs.

In the original analysis: Estimation of nucleated cell counts was performed using reference gene primer amplification. Sequencing used immunoSEQ multiplex PCR; TCRdb keeps in-frame clones, though not all of them. V and J calls and clone size are given by that table; D and trimming were obtained from the DNA. The table shows 120,000 or so clones, with 80% to 85% occurring only once. The germline gives CDR1 MDHEN, CDR2 SYDVKM. The CDR3 has 16 residues. With 5 bases removed from V and 7 bases from J, the gap between germline ends came to 23 bases. The chain uses TRBV28 and TRBJ2-5; D is perhaps TRBD2 (7 bases). This TCR was recovered from a woman in her 50s with acute or convalescent COVID-19. Sequences were obtained from peripheral blood. The CDR3 region is CASSPPAAGARVTQYF. The CDR3, as DNA: TGTGCCAGCAGTCCACCCGCCGCGGGGGCTCGGGTGACCCAGTACTTC.